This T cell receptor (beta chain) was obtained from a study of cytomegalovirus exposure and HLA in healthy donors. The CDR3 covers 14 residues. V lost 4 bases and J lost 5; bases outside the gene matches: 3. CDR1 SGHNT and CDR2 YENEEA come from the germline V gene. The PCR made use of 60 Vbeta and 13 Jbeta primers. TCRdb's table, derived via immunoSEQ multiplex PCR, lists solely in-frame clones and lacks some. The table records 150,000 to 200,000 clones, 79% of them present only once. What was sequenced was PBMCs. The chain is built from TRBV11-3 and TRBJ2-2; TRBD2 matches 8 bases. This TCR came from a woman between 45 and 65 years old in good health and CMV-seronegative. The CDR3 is CASSSGGPTGELFF. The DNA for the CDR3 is TGTGCCAGCAGCTCGGGGGGGCCAACCGGGGAGCTGTTTTTT.